This TCR beta chain was sequenced for a study of T cell responses to AZD1222 COVID-19 vaccine. Study results and caveats: Females made up more of the donors, who were largely white British, and clonal diversity may have come out too low.

In the case of this clone: Its antigen is unidentified.

Clones were read by immunoSEQ multiplex PCR, and TCRdb kept only the in-frame ones, dropping some. The sample has over 60,000 clones; about 80% are singletons. V was pared by 6 bases and J by 9 bases, with 18 bases between. The CDR3 sequence is 15 residues long. Germline loops: CDR1 KGHSH, CDR2 LQKENI. This TCR was sampled from an adult who received the AZD1222 COVID-19 vaccine. The material sequenced was peripheral blood, taken 28 days after the second AZD1222 dose. The chain is built from TRBV18 and TRBJ1-6, with D possibly matching TRBD1 (5 bases). The CDR3 DNA reads as TGTGCCAGCTCCCAAGGGCAGGGTGGGGTTTCACCCCTCCACTTT. It encodes CASSQGQGGVSPLHF.